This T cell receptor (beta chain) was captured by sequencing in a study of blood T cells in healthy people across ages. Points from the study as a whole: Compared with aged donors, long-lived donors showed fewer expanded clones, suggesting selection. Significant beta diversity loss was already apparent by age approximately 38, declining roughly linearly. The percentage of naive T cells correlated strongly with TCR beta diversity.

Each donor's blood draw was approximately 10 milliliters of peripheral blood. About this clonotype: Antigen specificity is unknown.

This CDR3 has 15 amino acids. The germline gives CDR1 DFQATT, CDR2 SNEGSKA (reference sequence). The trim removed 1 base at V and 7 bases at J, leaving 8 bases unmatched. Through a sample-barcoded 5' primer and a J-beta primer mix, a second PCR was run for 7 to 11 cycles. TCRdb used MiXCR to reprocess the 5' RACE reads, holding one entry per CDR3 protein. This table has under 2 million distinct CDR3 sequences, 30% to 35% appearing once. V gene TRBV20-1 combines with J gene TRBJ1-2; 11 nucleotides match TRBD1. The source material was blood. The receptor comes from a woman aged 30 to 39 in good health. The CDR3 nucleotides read TGCAGTGCTAGAGCCCCGGGACAGGGGGTTAGTGGCTACACCTTC. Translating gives CSARAPGQGVSGYTF.